The source of this T cell receptor (beta chain) is a study of shared T cell receptors in the human thymus. Profiling relied on immunoSEQ multiplex PCR, and the TCRdb table lists in-frame clones only, not all of them. The profile shows hundreds of thousands of clones, roughly 94% of them singletons. V gave up 3 bases and J gave up 6 bases; unmatched junction bases: 4. The CDR3 runs 13 residues. Germline V gene sequence: CDR1 MNHEY, CDR2 SMNVEV (reference sequence). Sequencing was done on a sample of thymocytes. The chain is built from TRBV27 and TRBJ1-2; 7 bases align to TRBD1. This clonotype was sampled from a human donor. In DNA form, the CDR3 reads TGTGCCAGCAGTTTTTTTCAGGGGGATGGCTACACCTTC. This sequence encodes CASSFFQGDGYTF.